One sample yielded the 12 T cell receptor beta chains listed below, sequenced in a study of T cells in Graves' hyperthyroidism and ophthalmopathy. Authors of the study amplified TCR beta CDR3 regions from RNA transcripts. The TCR CDR3 first-round RT-PCR relied on the HTBI primer set. TCRdb re-analysed the multiplex PCR reads in MiXCR, keeping a single row per CDR3 protein. Found here are 500,000 to 750,000 distinct CDR3 sequences, about 45% of them singletons; the top ten hold roughly 8.2%. Sequencing was performed on peripheral blood or thyroid tissue (not recorded which). These receptors were collected from a woman aged 18-29 years with Graves' hyperthyroidism.

V is TRBV24-1 and J is TRBJ1-6; maybe TRBD1 (6 bases). The CDR3 is 18 amino acids. The V and J ends lost 4 bases and 8 bases respectively, with 23 bases between them. In germline, CDR1 is KGHDR, CDR2 SFDVKD. CDR3 loop: CATSDLTSGRGTYSPLHF. The CDR3 region has the DNA TGTGCCACCAGTGACCTGACTAGCGGGAGGGGGACTTATTCACCCCTCCACTTT.

This clonotype was seen ten or more times. The chain carries TRBV6-6 and TRBJ1-6, with TRBD1 matching over 7 bases. V lost 0 bases to trimming and J lost 10 bases; unmatched junction nucleotides: 3. The CDR3 sequence is 14 residues long. The germline V gene has CDR1 MNHNY and CDR2 SVGAGI (reference sequence). The CDR3 bases are TGTGCCAGCAGTTACTCGACAGGGTGGTCACCCCTCCACTTT. This codes for CASSYSTGWSPLHF.

This clonotype has just a few counts. The gene calls are TRBV4-3 and TRBJ2-2; D is uncertain. CDR1 is LGHNA and CDR2 is YSLEER in the germline V gene. This CDR3 has 15 amino acids. The V end was cut by 2 bases, the J end by 5 bases, with 12 bases between. In DNA form, the CDR3 reads TGCGCCAGCAGCCAACAAGTGGGGAAAACCGGGGAGCTGTTTTTT. Amino acid sequence: CASSQQVGKTGELFF.

This clonotype was observed at least ten times. V and J are TRBV20-1 and TRBJ2-7; 8 nucleotides match TRBD1. V lost 6 bases, J lost 3 bases, and 7 bases stayed unmatched. Germline V CDR1 and CDR2: DFQATT, SNEGSKA (reference sequence). This CDR3 comprises 13 residues. The CDR3 is CSARQGIGYEQYF. In DNA, the CDR3 is TGCAGTGCCCGACAGGGGATTGGCTACGAGCAGTACTTC.

At least ten counts were recorded for this clonotype. The CDR3 loop is CASSSRSNSYEQYF. Written as DNA, the CDR3 is TGTGCCAGCAGCTCTAGGTCCAACTCCTACGAGCAGTACTTC. This rearrangement joins TRBV11-2 to TRBJ2-7; the D is unclear. Trimming cost V 4 bases and J 0 bases, with 10 bases left between them. The CDR3 has 14 amino acids. Looked up from germline, CDR1 is SGHAT and CDR2 is FQNNGV.

Many counts were recorded for this clonotype. The rearrangement joins TRBV7-9 to TRBJ2-2; D may be TRBD1 or TRBD2 (5 bases each). Germline values: CDR1 SEHNR, CDR2 FQNEAQ (reference sequence). This CDR3 contains 15 residues. V lost 3 bases and J lost 7, with 15 bases in between. In DNA form, the CDR3 reads TGTGCCAGCAGCTTCCCGGGGCGGCGAGACGGGGAGCTGTTTTTT. As protein: CASSFPGRRDGELFF.

The chain uses TRBV20-1 and TRBJ1-5; 10 positions match TRBD1. The V gene end was trimmed by 4 bases and the J gene end by 4 bases; junction bases not matched to a gene: 7. The CDR3 runs to 15 residues. CDR1 and CDR2 (germline): DFQATT, SNEGSKA (reference sequence). The CDR3 region is CSATSGTGENQPQHF. The CDR3 DNA reads TGCAGTGCTACTTCCGGGACAGGGGAAAATCAGCCCCAGCATTTT.

This clonotype was seen ten or more times. V and J are TRBV11-3 and TRBJ1-1, with 11 bases matching TRBD1. In germline, CDR1 is SGHNT, CDR2 YENEEA. CDR3 size: 16 residues. The ends lost 3 bases at V and 4 bases at J; junction bases unmatched: 7. The CDR3 region is CASSFGTGGSGTEAFF. The CDR3 bases are TGTGCCAGCAGCTTTGGGACAGGGGGTTCGGGCACTGAAGCTTTCTTT.

This clonotype was found once. The gene calls are TRBV10-3 and TRBJ1-2; D remains unclear. This CDR3 is 14 amino acids long. The germline V and J ends were trimmed by 1 base and 12 bases, with 18 bases remaining between them. CDR1 ENHRY and CDR2 SYGVKD come from the germline V gene. The chain's CDR3 is CAISELAGIAWHTF. The DNA of the CDR3 is TGTGCCATCAGTGAGTTAGCGGGGATAGCCTGGCACACCTTC.

The chain employs TRBV5-1 and TRBJ2-3; a possible D gene is TRBD1 (7 bases). This CDR3 is 15 amino acids long. V lost 0 bases, J lost 6 bases, and 14 bases lay in between. Per germline, CDR1 SGHRS and CDR2 YFSETQ. The CDR3 DNA is TGCGCCAGCAGCTTGGAGCAGGGGGGTAGGGATACGCAGTATTTT. This translates into CASSLEQGGRDTQYF.

Ten or more counts support this clonotype. This chain links TRBV27 with TRBJ2-2; the D is unclear. Deletions cut 10 bases from V and 4 bases from J, with 7 bases between. The CDR3 loop spans 11 amino acids. The germline CDR1 and CDR2 sequences are MNHEY and SMNVEV (reference sequence). The CDR3 DNA sequence: TGTGCCACCTCGAGCACCGGGGAGCTGTTTTTT. Translated: CATSSTGELFF.

This clonotype was observed at least ten times. The V call is TRBV6-1, the J call TRBJ1-5; D call uncertain. Germline CDR1 is MNHNS and CDR2 is SASEGT. The germline V and J ends were trimmed by 6 bases and 6 bases, with 6 bases remaining between them. The CDR3 consists of 11 residues. The CDR3 protein is CASRVGQPQHF. The CDR3 DNA reads TGTGCCAGCAGGGTGGGTCAGCCCCAGCATTTT.